A single sample is the source of the 23 T cell receptor beta chains below, sequenced in a study of blood T cell repertoires in COVID-19. Repertoires were generated with immunoSEQ multiplex PCR, while TCRdb's copy carries only in-frame clones and drops some. This repertoire shows some 87,000 clones, roughly 90% found once; its top ten account for about 3.2%. Sequences were obtained from peripheral blood. Every receptor here comes from a woman in her 70s with acute or convalescent COVID-19.

This clone has just one count. The chain has TRBV5-1 and TRBJ1-6; a possible D gene is TRBD1 (5 bases). CDR1 and CDR2 (germline): SGHRS, YFSETQ. Trimming removed 0 bases at V and 13 bases at J, with 11 bases between. The CDR3 covers 13 residues. The CDR3 bases are TGCGCCAGCAGCTTGGCTGGGGCCGAGCCCCTCCACTTT. Translated: CASSLAGAEPLHF.

The rearrangement links TRBV7-6 to TRBJ2-2, with 7 bases lining up with TRBD1. Germline-derived CDR1 and CDR2 are SGHVS and FNYEAQ. With 5 bases clipped from V and 0 bases from J, the junction kept 6 bases outside the gene matches. The CDR3 loop spans 16 amino acids. Here the CDR3 reads CASSANRGTNTGELFF. The CDR3 DNA reads TGTGCCAGCAGCGCGAACAGGGGTACGAACACCGGGGAGCTGTTTTTT.

V and J are TRBV3-1 (or the pseudogene TRBV3-2) and TRBJ2-3; no clear D. V was shortened by 2 bases and J by 6 bases, with 18 bases between the two germline ends. The germline gives CDR1 LGHDT, CDR2 YNNKEL (reference sequence). The CDR3 length is 16 residues. Here the CDR3 reads CASSQQFKRQLDTQYF. Here the CDR3 DNA reads TGTGCCAGCAGCCAACAGTTTAAGAGGCAACTTGATACGCAGTATTTT.

The chain combines TRBV30 with TRBJ2-7; 7 nucleotides agree with TRBD1. The CDR3 totals 16 residues. Germline V CDR1 and CDR2: GTSNPN, SVGIG (reference sequence). V trimming: 1 base; J trimming: 1 base; junction bases outside the gene matches: 10. The CDR3 DNA follows: TGTGCCTGGAGTGCACGTACCGGGACAGCATCCTACGAGCAGTACTTC. It yields the protein CAWSARTGTASYEQYF.

The chain has TRBV10-1 and TRBJ1-2; no firm D call. The CDR3 is 13 amino acids. Per germline, CDR1 WNHNN and CDR2 SYGVQD (reference sequence). The V gene lost 0 bases and the J gene lost 5 bases, with 7 bases spanning the gap. The CDR3 loop is CASSESTGYGYTF. The DNA of the CDR3 is TGCGCCAGCAGTGAGTCCACGGGGTATGGCTACACCTTC.

The chain combines TRBV19 with TRBJ1-2, with 11 bases fitting TRBD1. J lost 3 bases, V lost 3 bases, and 9 bases had no gene match. Per germline, CDR1 LNHDA and CDR2 SQIVND (reference sequence). The CDR3 has 17 amino acids. The CDR3 is CASSIETGTGGHYGYTF. Here the CDR3 DNA reads TGTGCCAGTAGTATCGAAACCGGGACAGGGGGGCACTATGGCTACACCTTC. Together with reference TRBV19 and TRBJ1-2, the CDR3 gives the full variable domain: DGGITQSPKYLFRKEGQNVTLSCEQNLNHDAMYWYRQDPGQGLRLIYYSQIVNDFQKGDIAEGYSVSREKKESFPLTVTSAQKNPTAFYLCASSIETGTGGHYGYTFGSGTRLTVV.

The V and J genes are TRBV24-1 and TRBJ2-5; TRBD1 aligns across 9 bases. The CDR3 covers 15 residues. Germline CDR1 is KGHDR and CDR2 is SFDVKD. The trim removed 7 bases at V and 4 bases at J, leaving 9 bases unmatched. The CDR3 loop reads CATSPSGQGIETQYF. In nucleotides, the CDR3 is TGTGCCACCAGCCCCTCGGGACAGGGTATAGAGACCCAGTACTTC.

V gene TRBV5-6 combines with J gene TRBJ2-7, with D possibly being TRBD1 (6 bases). V was trimmed by 2 bases and J by 3 bases, leaving 21 bases between them. Germline CDR1 and CDR2: SGHDT and YYEEEE. The CDR3 is 17 residues long. The CDR3 reads CASSLVPGQGFVYEQYF. As DNA, the CDR3 is TGTGCCAGCAGCTTAGTTCCTGGGCAGGGGTTCGTCTACGAGCAGTACTTC.

In this sample, this clone turned up many times. The CDR3 reads CASSWTGDPNEQFF. CDR3 coding DNA: TGTGCCAGCAGTTGGACAGGGGATCCCAATGAGCAGTTCTTC. The chain is built from TRBV27 and TRBJ2-1; 9 positions agree with TRBD1. CDR3 size: 14 residues. Germline CDR1 is MNHEY and CDR2 is SMNVEV (reference sequence). J lost 6 bases, V lost 4 bases, and 4 bases had no gene match.

The V and J genes are TRBV6-1 and TRBJ2-7, with 11 bases matching TRBD1. CDR1 MNHNS and CDR2 SASEGT come from the germline V gene. This CDR3 region has 15 residues. V lost 1 base and J lost 6; bases outside the gene matches: 5. The CDR3 coding sequence is TGTGCCAGCAGTGAAGGTAGGACAGGGGGCCGCGAGCAGTACGTC. Translated, it gives CASSEGRTGGREQYV.

The rearrangement links TRBV5-1 to TRBJ1-5; TRBD1 is a possible D gene (6 bases). Germline-derived CDR1 and CDR2 are SGHRS and YFSETQ. The CDR3 contains 14 residues. Trimming shortened V by 1 base and J by 6 bases, and 11 bases separated the two germline ends. DNA of the CDR3: TGCGCCAGCAGCTTGCCAGGGGTAGGTCAGCCCCAGCATTTT. Protein sequence: CASSLPGVGQPQHF.

The V and J genes are TRBV28 and TRBJ2-5, with TRBD1 matching 7 bases. The CDR3 spans 14 residues. Looked up from germline, CDR1 is MDHEN and CDR2 is SYDVKM. The V and J ends lost 6 bases and 0 bases, in that order; junction bases with no gene match: 4. CDR3 nucleotide sequence: TGTGCCAGCAGGCCACAGGGGTACCAAGAGACCCAGTACTTC. Its translation is CASRPQGYQETQYF.

The J gene is TRBJ1-4, the V gene TRBV21-1. TRBV21-1 is a pseudogene segment. The CDR3 runs 16 residues. The chain's CDR3 is CASSKCGGTINEKLFF. In DNA form, the CDR3 reads TGTGCCAGCAGCAAATGCGGAGGGACTATTAATGAAAAACTGTTTTTT.

V and J are TRBV5-5 and TRBJ1-2; D unclear. The V and J ends lost 1 base and 4 bases respectively, with 20 bases between them. The CDR3 extends over 17 amino acids. Germline V lookup: CDR1 SGHKS, CDR2 YYEKEE (reference sequence). The CDR3 here is CASSLLSEIGSSYGYTF. CDR3 DNA sequence: TGTGCCAGCAGCTTGTTAAGCGAAATTGGTTCTAGCTATGGCTACACCTTC.

The V and J genes are TRBV7-9 and TRBJ2-1; D call uncertain. The CDR3 sequence is 16 residues long. Germline CDR1 reads SEHNR; CDR2 reads FQNEAQ (reference sequence). The V and J ends lost 0 bases and 4 bases respectively, with 13 bases between them. The CDR3 sequence is CASSLAGGKSYNEQFF. CDR3 nucleotides: TGTGCCAGCAGCTTAGCCGGCGGCAAAAGTTACAATGAGCAGTTCTTC.

The chain joins TRBV6-6 to TRBJ2-3; 11 bases agree with TRBD1. CDR1 and CDR2 from the germline V gene are MNHNY and SVGAGI (reference sequence). The CDR3 contains 14 residues. V dropped 5 bases and J dropped 3; count of bases not matched to a gene: 1. The CDR3 spells CASSGTGGTDTQYF. The DNA of the CDR3 is TGTGCCAGCAGTGGGACAGGGGGTACAGATACGCAGTATTTT.

This chain joins TRBV29-1 and TRBJ1-1, with D tentatively TRBD1 (6 bases). The V gene's germline CDR1 is SQVTM and CDR2 ANQGSEA. The germline V and J ends were trimmed by 6 bases and 3 bases, with 8 bases remaining between them. The CDR3 has 11 residues. The CDR3 DNA is TGCAGCGTATACAGGGACACTGAAGCTTTCTTT. This encodes CSVYRDTEAFF.

This rearrangement joins TRBV6-9 to TRBJ2-7, with TRBD1 matching over 10 bases. CDR3 size: 16 residues. The V and J ends lost 6 bases and 2 bases, in that order; junction bases with no gene match: 10. The germline gives CDR1 MNHGY, CDR2 SVAAGI. The CDR3 is CASRQDRGELTYEQYV. The CDR3 nucleotides read TGTGCCAGCAGGCAGGACAGGGGGGAACTTACCTACGAGCAGTACGTC.

A single count supports this clone. The chain has TRBV19 and TRBJ1-5; TRBD1 might be the D (6 bases). The V end was cut by 3 bases, the J end by 7 bases, with 16 bases between. The CDR3 is made up of 15 amino acids. CDR1 and CDR2 (germline): LNHDA, SQIVND (reference sequence). The CDR3: CASSIGARGPQPQHF. In nucleotides, the CDR3 is TGTGCCAGTAGTATCGGGGCCAGGGGCCCCCAGCCCCAGCATTTT.

The chain uses TRBV27 and TRBJ2-1, with TRBD2 identical over 9 bases. Trimming at V came to 6 bases and at J to 5 bases, leaving 2 bases not matched to a gene. The CDR3 has 13 residues. Germline CDR1 reads MNHEY; CDR2 reads SMNVEV (reference sequence). The CDR3 here is CASRASGNNEQFF. CDR3 nucleotides: TGTGCCAGCAGGGCTAGCGGGAACAATGAGCAGTTCTTC.

The J gene is TRBJ1-4, the V gene TRBV4-1; possibly TRBD1 for D (6 bases). There are 15 residues in the CDR3. V shed 1 base and J shed 4 bases, with 10 bases lying between them. Germline V gene data show CDR1 as MGHRA and CDR2 as YSYEKL. As DNA, the CDR3 is TGCGCCAGCAGCCAAGGTACAGGGTTTAATGAAAAACTGTTTTTT. This codes for CASSQGTGFNEKLFF.

The chain links TRBV5-1 to TRBJ2-1, with 9 bases matching TRBD1. Germline CDR1 and CDR2: SGHRS and YFSETQ. CDR3 size: 15 residues. Unmatched junction bases numbered 4, after V lost 4 bases and J lost 2 bases. CDR3 DNA sequence: TGCGCCAGCAGCAGCTGGGACAGGGCCTACAATGAGCAGTTCTTC. It specifies CASSSWDRAYNEQFF.

This clone has just one count. CDR3 protein: CASSETSGSYEQYF. CDR3 bases: TGTGCCAGCAGTGAAACTAGCGGTTCTTACGAGCAGTACTTC. The chain has TRBV6-1 and TRBJ2-7, with 8 bases lining up with TRBD2. CDR1 and CDR2 (germline): MNHNS, SASEGT. This CDR3 is built from 14 residues. J was trimmed by 4 bases and V by 2 bases; bases with no gene match: 4.